These 17 T cell receptor beta chains were sequenced from one sample in a study of regulatory T cells in long-lasting Graves disease (dated by TCRdb to 2020 to 2022). In the paper's terms, the time point label means: persistent/refractory GD, antithyroid drugs over 5 years with positive TRAb. For both TCR sequencing and RNA sequencing, RNA was extracted from PBMCs using TRIzol. The library was produced with multiplex PCR. The run used an Illumina HiSeq 4000. TCR beta libraries were built with iRepertoire HTBI primers and Arm-PCR amplification of CDR3 regions. Using fastp trimming at Q25 and MiXCR clonotype assembly, TCRdb reanalyzed the public sequencing data and kept in-frame beta chains. Rows matching on CDR3 protein sequence are summarized as one entry with the most common DNA and genes. This sample holds roughly 500,000 distinct CDR3 sequences; 20% to 25% were observed only once. Around 7% of the sample is held by the ten biggest clonotypes.

This specimen consisted of peripheral blood mononuclear cells (PBMCs), obtained when the disease was refractory, from a patient treated with antithyroid drugs. These receptors originate from a female donor with Graves disease.

This clonotype came up many times. The chain couples TRBV6-2 or TRBV6-3 to TRBJ1-1; a weak D match, TRBD1 (5 bases). The germline gives CDR1 MNHEY, CDR2 SVGEGT. The CDR3 is 14 amino acids. V lost 6 bases and J 2 bases, leaving 13 bases between the germline ends. As DNA, the CDR3 is TGTGCCAGCAGGGGCTGGGGGGACAACACTGAAGCTTTCTTT. Translating it yields CASRGWGDNTEAFF.

The chain employs TRBV7-2 and TRBJ2-2; D possibly matches TRBD1 or TRBD2 (5 bases each). This CDR3 has 16 amino acids. Germline CDR1 SGHTA, CDR2 FQGNSA. V gave up 5 bases and J gave up 8 bases, with 21 bases separating them. The CDR3 protein is CASSPLDSLGLGELFF. The CDR3 nucleotides are TGTGCCAGCAGCCCGCTCGACAGTCTTGGACTGGGGGAGCTGTTTTTT.

This clonotype has only a few counts. The rearrangement links TRBV7-9 to TRBJ2-5; TRBD2 agrees at 7 bases. Germline V gene data show CDR1 as SEHNR and CDR2 as FQNEAQ (reference sequence). The CDR3 contains 15 residues. With 1 base clipped from V and 5 bases from J, the junction kept 7 bases outside the gene matches. The CDR3 bases are TGTGCCAGCAGCTTAGGGGCGGGAGCAATCGAGACCCAGTACTTC. Encoded protein: CASSLGAGAIETQYF.

The table lists this clonotype with many counts. This chain connects TRBV28 to TRBJ1-1; D unresolved. With 2 bases removed from V and 0 bases from J, the gap between germline ends came to 16 bases. Germline V lookup: CDR1 MDHEN, CDR2 SYDVKM. CDR3 length: 17 amino acids. In DNA form, the CDR3 reads TGTGCCAGCAGTTTAGTGGGTACCTTCACCTTGAACACTGAAGCTTTCTTT. The encoded protein is CASSLVGTFTLNTEAFF. Drawing the rest from reference TRBV28 and TRBJ1-1, the complete variable domain is DVKVTQSSRYLVKRTGEKVFLECVQDMDHENMFWYRQDPGLGLRLIYFSYDVKMKEKGDIPEGYSVSREKKERFSLILESASTNQTSMYLCASSLVGTFTLNTEAFFGQGTRLTVV.

The DNA of the CDR3 is TGTGCCAGCAGCCAAGAAGGGCGGAGGGTGCCCCAGCATTTT. This encodes CASSQEGRRVPQHF. The V and J genes are TRBV14 and TRBJ1-5; unclear D gene. Trimming removed 0 bases from V and 9 bases from J, with 12 bases in between. The CDR3 has 14 residues. Germline lookup yields CDR1 SGHDN and CDR2 FVKESK.

Points on this clonotype: Given a much more abundant clone one base away, this may be a read error. The conserved final phenylalanine or tryptophan is absent from the CDR3, which likely points to a read error. The chain recombines TRBV11-2 with TRBJ1-2; D is ambiguous. V lost 4 bases and J 5 bases, leaving 5 bases between the germline ends. This CDR3 comprises 11 residues. CDR1 and CDR2 from the germline V gene are SGHAT and FQNNGV. CDR3 loop: CASSSSYGYTS. The CDR3 coding sequence is TGTGCCAGCAGCTCTAGTTATGGCTACACCTCC.

This clonotype was counted ten times or more. This chain connects TRBV5-4 to TRBJ1-1; tentative D call: TRBD1 (5 bases). CDR1 and CDR2 (germline): SGHNT, YYREEE (reference sequence). Trimming left V 4 bases short and J 5 bases short, with 15 bases between. CDR3 length equals 14 residues. The CDR3 sequence: CASSPGWGYTEAFF. As DNA, the CDR3 is TGTGCCAGCAGCCCTGGGTGGGGGTATACTGAAGCTTTCTTT. The complete variable domain, with remaining parts taken from reference TRBV5-4 and TRBJ1-1, reads ETGVTQSPTHLIKTRGQQVTLRCSSQSGHNTVSWYQQALGQGPQFIFQYYREEENGRGNFPPRFSGLQFPNYSSELNVNALELDDSALYLCASSPGWGYTEAFFGQGTRLTVV.

There are a few counts of this clonotype. The V call is TRBV30, the J call TRBJ1-5; weak D call: TRBD1 (5 bases). The length of the CDR3 is 13 residues. Trimming cost V 2 bases and J 6 bases, with 11 bases left between them. The germline V gene has CDR1 GTSNPN and CDR2 SVGIG (reference sequence). The CDR3 DNA reads TGTGCCTGGAGTTACGACGGGGGTCAGCCCCAGCATTTT. It specifies CAWSYDGGQPQHF.

V usage is TRBV2 and J usage is TRBJ1-5; 9 positions agree with TRBD1. This CDR3 contains 15 residues. V dropped 6 bases and J dropped 6; count of bases not matched to a gene: 9. Germline V CDR1 and CDR2: SNHLY, FYNNEI. The CDR3 region has the DNA TGTGCCAGCAGCGGGGACAGGGTGGTTAGTCAGCCCCAGCATTTT. Its protein is CASSGDRVVSQPQHF.

The V and J genes are TRBV20-1 and TRBJ2-5, with TRBD2 identical over 12 bases. There are 14 residues in the CDR3. Germline assignment: CDR1 DFQATT and CDR2 SNEGSKA (reference sequence). V lost 5 bases, J lost 5 bases, and 6 bases stayed unmatched. CDR3 amino acids: CSARRLAGVETQYF. DNA for the CDR3: TGCAGTGCTCGACGACTAGCGGGAGTGGAGACCCAGTACTTC.

This clonotype appeared a few times. V usage is TRBV20-1 and J usage is TRBJ1-5; a weak D match, TRBD1 (6 bases). This CDR3 has 16 residues. V gave up 0 bases and J gave up 0 bases, with 12 bases separating them. Germline CDR1 and CDR2: DFQATT and SNEGSKA (reference sequence). The CDR3 is CSARDPTGYSNQPQHF. As DNA, the CDR3 is TGCAGTGCTAGAGACCCGACAGGTTATAGCAATCAGCCCCAGCATTTT.

The chain employs TRBV12-3 or TRBV12-4 and TRBJ2-2; D not certain. The CDR3 loop spans 15 amino acids. V lost 1 base and J 6 bases, leaving 12 bases between the germline ends. In nucleotides, the CDR3 is TGTGCCAGCAGTTTAGGTTTGGTGGCGTCCGGGGAGCTGTTTTTT. It is translated as CASSLGLVASGELFF.

This clonotype came up many times. CDR3: CASSYRQSYGYTF. DNA for the CDR3: TGTGCCAGCAGTTACCGACAGTCCTATGGCTACACCTTC. V and J are TRBV6-5 and TRBJ1-2; D is perhaps TRBD1 (5 bases). V was pared by 2 bases and J by 4 bases, with 8 bases between. CDR1 and CDR2 (germline): MNHEY, SVGAGI. The CDR3 sequence is 13 residues long.

Remarks on this clonotype: One base away lies a much larger clone, so this may be a sequencing read error. The genes are TRBV2 and TRBJ2-2; 10 nucleotides line up with TRBD1. This CDR3 spans 15 amino acids. Trimming removed 8 bases from V and 4 bases from J; junction bases left unmatched: 7. Per germline, CDR1 SNHLY and CDR2 FYNNEI. The CDR3 protein is CASGGQGFFTGELFF. The CDR3 region has the DNA TGTGCCAGCGGGGGACAGGGGTTTTTCACCGGGGAGCTGTTTTTT. Using reference TRBV2 and TRBJ2-2 for the parts outside the CDR3, the full variable domain is EPEVTQTPSHQVTQMGQEVILRCVPISNHLYFYWYRQILGQKVEFLVSFYNNEISEKSEIFDDQFSVERPDGSNFTLKIRSTKLEDSAMYFCASGGQGFFTGELFFGEGSRLTVL.

This clonotype was found a few times. V usage is TRBV4-1 and J usage is TRBJ1-1, with 9 nucleotides matching TRBD1. Trimming cost V 3 bases and J 4 bases; bases outside gene matches: 6. The CDR3 is 15 residues long. Germline V gene sequence: CDR1 MGHRA, CDR2 YSYEKL. The CDR3 reads CASSQSGQGSTEAFF. The CDR3 DNA follows: TGCGCCAGCAGCCAGTCCGGACAGGGGAGCACTGAAGCTTTCTTT.

The chain recombines TRBV10-3 with TRBJ1-5; the D gene is possibly TRBD1 (6 bases). The CDR3 has 14 amino acids. CDR1 ENHRY and CDR2 SYGVKD come from the germline V gene. Trimming removed 3 bases at V and 3 bases at J, with 9 bases between. DNA of the CDR3: TGTGCCATCAGTGAAGGGGGGACCAATCAGCCCCAGCATTTT. Residues: CAISEGGTNQPQHF.

The chain joins TRBV19 to TRBJ2-7, with TRBD1 as a possible D gene (5 bases). The V gene lost 7 bases and the J gene lost 2 bases, with 21 bases spanning the gap. The V gene's germline CDR1 is LNHDA and CDR2 SQIVND (reference sequence). The CDR3 runs 16 residues. Here the CDR3 reads CASMTDHTASAYEQYF. The CDR3 DNA sequence: TGTGCCAGTATGACAGATCACACCGCGAGCGCCTACGAGCAGTACTTC.